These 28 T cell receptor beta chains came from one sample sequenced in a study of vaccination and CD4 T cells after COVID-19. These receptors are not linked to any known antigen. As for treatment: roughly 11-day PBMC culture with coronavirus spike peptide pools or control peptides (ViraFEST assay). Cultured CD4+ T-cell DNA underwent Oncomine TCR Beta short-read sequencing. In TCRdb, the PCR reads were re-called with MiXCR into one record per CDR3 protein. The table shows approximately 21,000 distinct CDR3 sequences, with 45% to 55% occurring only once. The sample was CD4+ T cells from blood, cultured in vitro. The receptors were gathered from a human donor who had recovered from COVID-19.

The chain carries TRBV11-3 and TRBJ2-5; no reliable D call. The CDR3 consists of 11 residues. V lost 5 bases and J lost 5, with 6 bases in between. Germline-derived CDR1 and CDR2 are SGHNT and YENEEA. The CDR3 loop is CASSRAETQYF. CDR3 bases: TGTGCCAGCAGCAGAGCGGAGACCCAGTACTTC.

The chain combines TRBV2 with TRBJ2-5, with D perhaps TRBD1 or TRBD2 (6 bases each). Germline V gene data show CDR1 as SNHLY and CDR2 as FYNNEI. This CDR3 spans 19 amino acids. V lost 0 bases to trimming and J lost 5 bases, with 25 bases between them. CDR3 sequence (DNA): TGTGCCAGCAGTGAAGCGGGGGGCTGGACAAAGGTTTTGCGGGAGACCCAGTACTTC. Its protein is CASSEAGGWTKVLRETQYF. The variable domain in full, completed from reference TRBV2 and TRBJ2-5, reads EPEVTQTPSHQVTQMGQEVILRCVPISNHLYFYWYRQILGQKVEFLVSFYNNEISEKSEIFDDQFSVERPDGSNFTLKIRSTKLEDSAMYFCASSEAGGWTKVLRETQYFGPGTRLLVL.

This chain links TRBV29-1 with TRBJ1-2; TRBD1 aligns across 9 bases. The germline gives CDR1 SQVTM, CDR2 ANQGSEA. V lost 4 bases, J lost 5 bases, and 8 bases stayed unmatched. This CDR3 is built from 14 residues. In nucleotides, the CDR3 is TGCAGCGTTGTATTGGGGGACAGGGCTTATGGCTACACCTTC. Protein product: CSVVLGDRAYGYTF. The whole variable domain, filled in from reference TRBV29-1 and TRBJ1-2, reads SAVISQKPSRDICQRGTSLTIQCQVDSQVTMMFWYRQQPGQSLTLIATANQGSEATYESGFVIDKFPISRPNLTFSTLTVSNMSPEDSSIYLCSVVLGDRAYGYTFGSGTRLTVV.

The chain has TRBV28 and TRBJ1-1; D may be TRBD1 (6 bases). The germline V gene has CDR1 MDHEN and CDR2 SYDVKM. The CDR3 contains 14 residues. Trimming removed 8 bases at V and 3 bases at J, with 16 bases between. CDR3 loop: CASLGGVVDTEAFF. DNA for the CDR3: TGTGCCAGCTTAGGGGGGGTGGTGGACACTGAAGCTTTCTTT. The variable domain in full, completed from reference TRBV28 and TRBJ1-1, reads DVKVTQSSRYLVKRTGEKVFLECVQDMDHENMFWYRQDPGLGLRLIYFSYDVKMKEKGDIPEGYSVSREKKERFSLILESASTNQTSMYLCASLGGVVDTEAFFGQGTRLTVV.

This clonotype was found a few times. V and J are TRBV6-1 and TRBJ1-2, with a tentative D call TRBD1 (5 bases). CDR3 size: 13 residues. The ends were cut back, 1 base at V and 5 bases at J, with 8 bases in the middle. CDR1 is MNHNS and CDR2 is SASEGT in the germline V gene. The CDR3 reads CASSEGGQYGYTF. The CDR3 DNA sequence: TGTGCCAGCAGTGAAGGGGGCCAGTATGGCTACACCTTC.

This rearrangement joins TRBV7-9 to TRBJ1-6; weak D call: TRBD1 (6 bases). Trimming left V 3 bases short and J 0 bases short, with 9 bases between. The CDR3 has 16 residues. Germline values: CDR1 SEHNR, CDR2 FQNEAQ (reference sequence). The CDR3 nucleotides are TGTGCCAGCAGCTTCCGACAGGCCTCCTATAATTCACCCCTCCACTTT. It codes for CASSFRQASYNSPLHF.

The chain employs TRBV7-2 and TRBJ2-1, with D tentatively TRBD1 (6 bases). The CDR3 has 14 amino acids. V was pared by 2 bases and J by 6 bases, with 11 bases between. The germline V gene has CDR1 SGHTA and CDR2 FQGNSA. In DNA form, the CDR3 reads TGTGCCAGCAGCTTAAGTACAGGGCTCAATGAGCAGTTCTTC. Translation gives CASSLSTGLNEQFF.

The CDR3 loop reads CSARSLARQETQYF. The CDR3 nucleotides are TGCAGTGCTAGGTCCCTAGCTAGACAAGAGACCCAGTACTTC. The chain combines TRBV20-1 with TRBJ2-5; possibly TRBD2 for D (5 bases). CDR3 length: 14 residues. Trimming took off 3 bases at V and 2 bases at J, with 13 bases between the two ends. Germline V gives CDR1 DFQATT, CDR2 SNEGSKA (reference sequence).

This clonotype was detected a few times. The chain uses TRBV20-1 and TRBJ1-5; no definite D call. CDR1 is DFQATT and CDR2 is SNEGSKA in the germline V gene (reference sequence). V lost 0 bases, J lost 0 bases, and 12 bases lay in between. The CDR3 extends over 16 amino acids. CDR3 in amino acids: CSARESYWDSNQPQHF. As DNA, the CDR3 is TGCAGTGCTAGAGAGAGTTACTGGGATAGCAATCAGCCCCAGCATTTT.

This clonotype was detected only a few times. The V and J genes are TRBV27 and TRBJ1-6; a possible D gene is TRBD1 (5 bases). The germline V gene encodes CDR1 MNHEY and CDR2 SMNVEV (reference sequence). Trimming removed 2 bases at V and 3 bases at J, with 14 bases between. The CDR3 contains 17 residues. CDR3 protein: CASSLDGTARYNSPLHF. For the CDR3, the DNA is TGTGCCAGCAGTTTAGATGGGACCGCCCGCTATAATTCACCCCTCCACTTT.

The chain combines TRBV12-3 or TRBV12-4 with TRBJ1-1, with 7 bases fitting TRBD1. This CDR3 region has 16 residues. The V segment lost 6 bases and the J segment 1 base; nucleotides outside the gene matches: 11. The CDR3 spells CASSPGTATSNTEAFF. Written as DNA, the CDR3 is TGTGCCAGCAGCCCCGGGACAGCCACCTCGAACACTGAAGCTTTCTTT.

The CDR3 loop is CSAMAPNHVYEQYF. The DNA of the CDR3 is TGCAGTGCTATGGCCCCAAACCACGTATACGAGCAGTACTTC. V is TRBV20-1 and J is TRBJ2-7; unclear D gene. This CDR3 has 14 residues. Trimming cost V 4 bases and J 4 bases, with 17 bases left between them. The germline gives CDR1 DFQATT, CDR2 SNEGSKA (reference sequence).

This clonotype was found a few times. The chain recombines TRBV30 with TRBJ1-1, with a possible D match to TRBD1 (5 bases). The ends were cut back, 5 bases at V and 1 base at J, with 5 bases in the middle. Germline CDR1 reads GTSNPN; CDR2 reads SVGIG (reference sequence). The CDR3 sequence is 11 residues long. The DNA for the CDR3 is TGTGCCTGGGGACAGAACACTGAAGCTTTCTTT. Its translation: CAWGQNTEAFF. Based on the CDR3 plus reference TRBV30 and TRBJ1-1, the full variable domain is SQTIHQWPATLVQPVGSPLSLECTVEGTSNPNLYWYRQAAGRGLQLLFYSVGIGQISSEVPQNLSASRPQDRQFILSSKKLLLSDSGFYLCAWGQNTEAFFGQGTRLTVV.

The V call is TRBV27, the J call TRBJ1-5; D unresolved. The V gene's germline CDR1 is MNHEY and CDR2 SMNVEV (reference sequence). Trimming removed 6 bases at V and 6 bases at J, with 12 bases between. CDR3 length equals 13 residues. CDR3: CASRVDLVQPQHF. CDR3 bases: TGTGCCAGCAGAGTAGATCTGGTTCAGCCCCAGCATTTT.

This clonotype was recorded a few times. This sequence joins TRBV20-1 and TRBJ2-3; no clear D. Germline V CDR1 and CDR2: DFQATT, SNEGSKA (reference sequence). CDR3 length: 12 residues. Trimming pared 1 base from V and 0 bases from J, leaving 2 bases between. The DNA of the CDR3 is TGCAGTGCTAGAGGGAGCACAGATACGCAGTATTTT. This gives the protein CSARGSTDTQYF.

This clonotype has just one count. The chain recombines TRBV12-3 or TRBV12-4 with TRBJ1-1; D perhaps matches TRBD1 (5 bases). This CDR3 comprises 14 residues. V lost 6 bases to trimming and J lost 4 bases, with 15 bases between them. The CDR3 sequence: CASSGGGEGTEAFF. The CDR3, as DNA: TGTGCCAGCAGCGGCGGGGGAGAGGGCACTGAAGCTTTCTTT.

The CDR3 sequence is CSARDHGGPYSYNSPLHF. Here the CDR3 DNA reads TGCAGTGCTAGAGATCATGGGGGGCCCTACTCCTATAATTCACCCCTCCACTTT. The V and J genes are TRBV20-1 and TRBJ1-6, with D maybe TRBD1 (6 bases). The CDR3 runs 18 residues. Germline CDR1 is DFQATT and CDR2 is SNEGSKA (reference sequence). Trimming removed 0 bases at V and 0 bases at J, with 15 bases between.

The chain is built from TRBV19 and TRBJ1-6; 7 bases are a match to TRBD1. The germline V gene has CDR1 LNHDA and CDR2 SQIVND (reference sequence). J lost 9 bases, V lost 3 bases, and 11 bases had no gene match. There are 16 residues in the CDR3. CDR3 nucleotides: TGTGCCAGTAGTATGGACAGGTTCGTCGAGTCTTCACCCCTCCACTTT. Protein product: CASSMDRFVESSPLHF.

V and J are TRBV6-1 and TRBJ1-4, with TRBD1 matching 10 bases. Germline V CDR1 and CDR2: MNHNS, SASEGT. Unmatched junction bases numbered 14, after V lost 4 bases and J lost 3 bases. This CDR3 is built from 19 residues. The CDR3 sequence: CASSGSRDRGELANEKLFF. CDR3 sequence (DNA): TGTGCCAGCAGTGGGTCCCGGGACAGGGGAGAATTAGCTAATGAAAAACTGTTTTTT.

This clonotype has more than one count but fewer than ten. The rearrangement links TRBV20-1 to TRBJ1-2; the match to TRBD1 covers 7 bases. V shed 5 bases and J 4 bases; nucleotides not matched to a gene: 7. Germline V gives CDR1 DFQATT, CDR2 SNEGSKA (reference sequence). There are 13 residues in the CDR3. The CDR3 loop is CSAREGAVYGYTF. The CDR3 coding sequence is TGCAGTGCTCGCGAGGGGGCGGTCTATGGCTACACCTTC.

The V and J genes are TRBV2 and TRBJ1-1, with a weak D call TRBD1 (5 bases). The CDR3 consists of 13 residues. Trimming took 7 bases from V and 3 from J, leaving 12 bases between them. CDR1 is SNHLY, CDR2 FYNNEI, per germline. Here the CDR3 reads CASTRVMDTEAFF. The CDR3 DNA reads TGTGCCAGCACCAGGGTTATGGACACTGAAGCTTTCTTT.

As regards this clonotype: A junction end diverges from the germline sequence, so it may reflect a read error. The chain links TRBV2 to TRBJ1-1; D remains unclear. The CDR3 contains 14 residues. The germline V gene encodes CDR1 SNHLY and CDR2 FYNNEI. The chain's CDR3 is CVSTEDGLNTEAFF. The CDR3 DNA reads TGTGTCAGCACCGAGGACGGATTAAACACTGAAGCTTTCTTT.

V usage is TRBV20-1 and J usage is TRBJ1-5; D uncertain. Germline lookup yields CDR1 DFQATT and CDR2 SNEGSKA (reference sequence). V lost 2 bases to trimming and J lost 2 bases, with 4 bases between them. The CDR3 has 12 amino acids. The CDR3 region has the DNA TGCAGTGCTAGATCCGGCAATCAGCCCCAGCATTTT. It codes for CSARSGNQPQHF.

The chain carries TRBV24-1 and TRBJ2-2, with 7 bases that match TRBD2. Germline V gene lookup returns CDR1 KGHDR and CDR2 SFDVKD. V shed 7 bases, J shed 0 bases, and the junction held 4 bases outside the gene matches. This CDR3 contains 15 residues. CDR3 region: CATRSGTANTGELFF. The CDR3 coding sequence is TGTGCCACCAGGAGCGGGACTGCGAACACCGGGGAGCTGTTTTTT.

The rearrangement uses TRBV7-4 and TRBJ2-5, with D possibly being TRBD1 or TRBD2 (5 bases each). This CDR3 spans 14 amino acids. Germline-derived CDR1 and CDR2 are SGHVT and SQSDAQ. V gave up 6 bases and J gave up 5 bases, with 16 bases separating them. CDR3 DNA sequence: TGTGCCAGCAGTGATTCGGGGCCAGGGGAGACCCAGTACTTC. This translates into CASSDSGPGETQYF.

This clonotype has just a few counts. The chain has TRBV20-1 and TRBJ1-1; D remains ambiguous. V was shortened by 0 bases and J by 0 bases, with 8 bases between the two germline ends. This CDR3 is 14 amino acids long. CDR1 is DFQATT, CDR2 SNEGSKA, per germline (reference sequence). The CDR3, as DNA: TGCAGTGCTAGAGATCCACGGGTGAACACTGAAGCTTTCTTT. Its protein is CSARDPRVNTEAFF.

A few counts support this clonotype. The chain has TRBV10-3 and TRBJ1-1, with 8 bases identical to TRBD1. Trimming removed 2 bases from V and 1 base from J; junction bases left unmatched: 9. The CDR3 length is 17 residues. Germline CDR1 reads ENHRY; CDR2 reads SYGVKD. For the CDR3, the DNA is TGTGCCATCAGTGAGGCAACAGGGGGAAGGGGGAACACTGAAGCTTTCTTT. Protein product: CAISEATGGRGNTEAFF.

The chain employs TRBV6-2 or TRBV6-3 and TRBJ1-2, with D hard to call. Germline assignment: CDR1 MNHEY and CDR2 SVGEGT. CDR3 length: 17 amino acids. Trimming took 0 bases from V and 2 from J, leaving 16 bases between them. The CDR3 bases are TGTGCCAGCAGTTACTCGATGGTGGGGAGTATAAACTATGGCTACACCTTC. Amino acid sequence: CASSYSMVGSINYGYTF.